One and the same sample provided the 31 T cell receptor beta chains below, sequenced in a study of cytomegalovirus exposure and HLA in healthy donors. The primer mix had 60 Vbeta and 13 Jbeta primers. TCRdb's table, derived via immunoSEQ multiplex PCR, lists solely in-frame clones and lacks some. The sample shows 150,000 to 180,000 clones, roughly three quarters of them seen only once. Material for sequencing was PBMCs. The receptor source for this set is a man aged 25 to 40 in good health and CMV-seropositive.

The rearrangement links TRBV19 to TRBJ2-5, with a weak D call TRBD2 (5 bases). The CDR3 length is 12 residues. CDR1 and CDR2 (germline): LNHDA, SQIVND (reference sequence). Trimming removed 3 bases from V and 4 bases from J, with 6 bases in between. DNA of the CDR3: TGTGCCAGTAGTATGCGGGCAGAGACCCAGTACTTC. This encodes CASSMRAETQYF.

This chain links TRBV19 with TRBJ1-5, with D maybe TRBD1 (6 bases). Trimming pared 2 bases from V and 1 base from J, leaving 12 bases between. The germline CDR1 and CDR2 sequences are LNHDA and SQIVND (reference sequence). The CDR3 spans 16 residues. In DNA, the CDR3 is TGTGCCAGTAGTATAATAGGCAGGGGAAGCAATCAGCCCCAGCATTTT. This gives the protein CASSIIGRGSNQPQHF.

J is TRBJ2-1 and V is TRBV6-1, with a possible D match to TRBD2 (5 bases). With 8 bases removed from V and 2 bases from J, the gap between germline ends came to 7 bases. The CDR3 loop spans 12 amino acids. Per the germline V gene, CDR1 is MNHNS and CDR2 is SASEGT. DNA for the CDR3: TGTGCCAGCGGGAGAACCTACAATGAGCAGTTCTTC. Translating it yields CASGRTYNEQFF.

This chain joins TRBV6-4 and TRBJ1-2; 11 bases align to TRBD1. This CDR3 has 14 amino acids. From germline, CDR1 is MRHNA and CDR2 SNTAGT. J was trimmed by 6 bases and V by 6 bases; bases with no gene match: 6. The CDR3 region is CASRLGTGGDGYTF. Written as DNA, the CDR3 is TGTGCCAGCAGGCTGGGGACAGGGGGTGATGGCTACACCTTC.

The chain is built from TRBV7-3 and TRBJ2-1; 9 nucleotides match TRBD2. V was clipped by 5 bases and J by 0 bases; unmatched bases: 2. The CDR3 is 15 amino acids. Germline values: CDR1 SGHTA, CDR2 FQGTGA. This chain's CDR3 is CASSLAGSSYNEQFF. The CDR3, as DNA: TGTGCCAGCAGCCTAGCGGGGAGCTCCTACAATGAGCAGTTCTTC. Variable domain in full (rest from reference TRBV7-3 and TRBJ2-1): GAGVSQTPSNKVTEKGKYVELRCDPISGHTALYWYRQSLGQGPEFLIYFQGTGAADDSGLPNDRFFAVRPEGSVSTLKIQRTERGDSAVYLCASSLAGSSYNEQFFGPGTRLTVL.

This clone was picked up a small number of times. V usage is TRBV6-5 and J usage is TRBJ1-1; possibly TRBD1 for D (5 bases). CDR3 length: 13 amino acids. Germline assignment: CDR1 MNHEY and CDR2 SVGAGI. V lost 8 bases and J 5 bases, leaving 15 bases between the germline ends. As DNA, the CDR3 is TGTGCCAGCTCCCCGGGGGGAGGGACTGAAGCTTTCTTT. It codes for CASSPGGGTEAFF.

This chain connects TRBV27 to TRBJ1-1; 8 bases are a match to TRBD1. This CDR3 spans 18 amino acids. Germline V gene lookup returns CDR1 MNHEY and CDR2 SMNVEV (reference sequence). With V trimmed by 6 bases and J by 5 bases, 20 bases remained unmatched. CDR3 DNA: TGTGCCAGCAGCCTTAGAATAGGGCAGGGGGCGGGGGGGACTGAAGCTTTCTTT. Protein product: CASSLRIGQGAGGTEAFF.

This chain links TRBV9 with TRBJ2-2, with 11 bases lining up with TRBD1. Germline CDR1 reads SGDLS; CDR2 reads YYNGEE. V shed 5 bases and J 5 bases; nucleotides not matched to a gene: 8. The CDR3 covers 16 residues. CDR3: CASREAGTGGTGELFF. The CDR3 nucleotides read TGTGCCAGCAGGGAAGCCGGGACAGGGGGTACCGGGGAGCTGTTTTTT.

This chain joins TRBV4-3 and TRBJ1-2, with 8 bases matching TRBD1. Trimming at V came to 1 base and at J to 2 bases, leaving 3 bases not matched to a gene. Germline V lookup: CDR1 LGHNA, CDR2 YSLEER. The CDR3 extends over 15 amino acids. CDR3 region: CASSQATGANYGYTF. CDR3 coding DNA: TGCGCCAGCAGCCAAGCGACAGGGGCCAACTATGGCTACACCTTC.

V and J are TRBV6-6 and TRBJ1-5, with D possibly being TRBD1 (6 bases). Germline-derived CDR1 and CDR2 are MNHNY and SVGAGI (reference sequence). This CDR3 region has 13 residues. V was trimmed by 6 bases and J by 11 bases, leaving 17 bases between them. CDR3 bases: TGTGCCAGCAGGTGGGACACCGCGAGGACCCAGCATTTT. It translates to CASRWDTARTQHF.

This chain links TRBV7-9 with TRBJ2-7; 9 bases map to TRBD1. CDR3 length: 15 amino acids. Germline CDR1 SEHNR, CDR2 FQNEAQ (reference sequence). The J segment lost 7 bases and the V segment lost 7 bases, leaving 14 bases of the junction unmatched. In DNA form, the CDR3 reads TGTGCCAGCATCAAAACGCCGGGACAGGGCGGTGAGCAGTACTTC. Protein sequence: CASIKTPGQGGEQYF.

The chain couples TRBV28 to TRBJ2-1; 8 positions agree with TRBD1. This CDR3 is 15 amino acids long. The V segment lost 3 bases and the J segment 7 bases; nucleotides outside the gene matches: 8. Germline assignment: CDR1 MDHEN and CDR2 SYDVKM. Here the CDR3 reads CASSFSGGARNEQFF. For the CDR3, the DNA is TGTGCCAGCAGTTTCTCAGGGGGCGCACGGAATGAGCAGTTCTTC.

Only a few counts were recorded for this clone. The gene calls are TRBV7-9 and TRBJ2-7; a possible D gene is TRBD1 (6 bases). Germline CDR1 and CDR2: SEHNR and FQNEAQ (reference sequence). The CDR3 runs 13 residues. V shed 6 bases and J shed 0 bases, with 9 bases lying between them. The CDR3 loop is CASRDSSSYEQYF. DNA for the CDR3: TGTGCCAGCAGGGACAGTAGCTCCTACGAGCAGTACTTC.

The CDR3 DNA reads TGTGCCAGCAGTTTACGAACAGGGTCACTGTTGACCCAGTACTTC. Translation: CASSLRTGSLLTQYF. The chain couples TRBV27 to TRBJ2-5, with a weak D call TRBD1 (6 bases). The V end was cut by 2 bases, the J end by 7 bases, with 17 bases between. The CDR3 covers 15 residues. Germline V lookup: CDR1 MNHEY, CDR2 SMNVEV (reference sequence).

The CDR3 loop is CARTTGSGNTIYF. As DNA, the CDR3 is TGTGCTAGGACAACAGGTTCTGGAAACACCATATATTTT. The V and J genes are TRBV30 and TRBJ1-3, with D perhaps TRBD1 (5 bases). Germline assignment: CDR1 GTSNPN and CDR2 SVGIG (reference sequence). The CDR3 contains 13 residues.

This sequence joins TRBV6-5 and TRBJ1-6, with a possible D match to TRBD1 (5 bases). The CDR3 runs to 13 residues. Germline V gives CDR1 MNHEY, CDR2 SVGAGI. The V end lost 2 bases, the J end lost 8 bases, and 7 bases lay between the germline ends. For the CDR3, the DNA is TGTGCCAGCAGTTACAGGGGCCATTCACCCCTCCACTTT. The encoded protein is CASSYRGHSPLHF.

The J gene is TRBJ2-1, the V gene TRBV7-9; TRBD2 agrees at 7 bases. This CDR3 contains 19 residues. Germline V gives CDR1 SEHNR, CDR2 FQNEAQ (reference sequence). V was clipped by 7 bases and J by 7 bases; unmatched bases: 25. The CDR3 nucleotides read TGTGCCAGCACCGCCCCGGGGACTTTCGGCGGGAGAAAGTTGAATGAGCAGTTCTTC. It codes for CASTAPGTFGGRKLNEQFF. Full variable domain (missing parts from reference TRBV7-9 and TRBJ2-1): DTGVSQNPRHKITKRGQNVTFRCDPISEHNRLYWYRQTLGQGPEFLTYFQNEAQLEKSRLLSDRFSAERPKGSFSTLEIQRTEQGDSAMYLCASTAPGTFGGRKLNEQFFGPGTRLTVL.

This chain connects TRBV7-3 to TRBJ2-3, with D tentatively TRBD1 (6 bases). The germline gives CDR1 SGHTA, CDR2 FQGTGA. Trimming took 9 bases from V and 0 from J, leaving 10 bases between them. CDR3 length: 13 residues. CDR3 sequence reads: CASAQGSTDTQYF. The CDR3 nucleotides read TGTGCCAGTGCGCAGGGGAGCACAGATACGCAGTATTTT. The complete variable domain, with remaining parts taken from reference TRBV7-3 and TRBJ2-3, reads GAGVSQTPSNKVTEKGKYVELRCDPISGHTALYWYRQSLGQGPEFLIYFQGTGAADDSGLPNDRFFAVRPEGSVSTLKIQRTERGDSAVYLCASAQGSTDTQYFGPGTRLTVL.

The V gene is TRBV12-2, the J gene TRBJ2-5; TRBD2 reflects the table's D call only, with no check against the DNA. TRBV12-2 is described as a pseudogene. The CDR3 is 17 amino acids. For the CDR3, the DNA is TGTGCAAGTCGCTTAGAGGCTTCCGGGCCCCGGGGAAGGACCCAGTACTTC. This encodes CASRLEASGPRGRTQYF.

The chain is built from TRBV27 and TRBJ2-3, with TRBD2 matching over 7 bases. CDR3 length: 15 amino acids. Per germline, CDR1 MNHEY and CDR2 SMNVEV (reference sequence). V shed 8 bases and J 5 bases; nucleotides not matched to a gene: 13. The CDR3 reads CASGLPPGGQDTQYF. CDR3 bases: TGTGCCAGCGGACTCCCCCCGGGAGGACAAGATACGCAGTATTTT.

The sample holds one count of this clone. V and J are TRBV2 and TRBJ1-1, with D perhaps TRBD1 (6 bases). Germline V lookup: CDR1 SNHLY, CDR2 FYNNEI. Trimming left V 8 bases short and J 3 bases short, with 13 bases between. The CDR3 covers 13 residues. The DNA of the CDR3 is TGTGCCAGCCGGACAGCCGGTCACACTGAAGCTTTCTTT. Amino acids: CASRTAGHTEAFF. The full variable domain, its missing parts supplied by reference TRBV2 and TRBJ1-1, is EPEVTQTPSHQVTQMGQEVILRCVPISNHLYFYWYRQILGQKVEFLVSFYNNEISEKSEIFDDQFSVERPDGSNFTLKIRSTKLEDSAMYFCASRTAGHTEAFFGQGTRLTVV.

V is TRBV6-5 and J is TRBJ1-2; 9 bases align to TRBD1. J was trimmed by 8 bases and V by 6 bases; bases with no gene match: 7. The V gene's germline CDR1 is MNHEY and CDR2 SVGAGI. This CDR3 has 13 residues. In nucleotides, the CDR3 is TGTGCCAGCAGCTTTGACAGGGGGAGCGGCTACACCTTC. Protein: CASSFDRGSGYTF.

This sequence joins TRBV28 and TRBJ1-6, with D tentatively TRBD1 (5 bases). The CDR3 covers 12 residues. Trimming removed 4 bases at V and 16 bases at J, with 14 bases between. Germline V lookup: CDR1 MDHEN, CDR2 SYDVKM. The CDR3 bases are TGTGCCAGCAGTTCGGAACAGGCGGTGCTCCACTTT. Protein product: CASSSEQAVLHF.

This chain connects TRBV10-3 to TRBJ2-3; no clear D gene. CDR3 length: 14 residues. Germline V gives CDR1 ENHRY, CDR2 SYGVKD. With 2 bases removed from V and 0 bases from J, the gap between germline ends came to 6 bases. The chain's CDR3 is CAISEPTSTDTQYF. Written as DNA, the CDR3 is TGTGCCATCAGTGAGCCGACTAGCACAGATACGCAGTATTTT.

CDR3: CASSPGQGLAGNTIYF. The CDR3 DNA reads as TGTGCCAGCAGCCCAGGGCAGGGGTTGGCTGGAAACACCATATATTTT. This sequence joins TRBV11-3 and TRBJ1-3, with a weak D call TRBD1 (6 bases). The V end lost 5 bases, the J end lost 2 bases, and 16 bases lay between the germline ends. The CDR3 is made up of 16 amino acids. Per the germline V gene, CDR1 is SGHNT and CDR2 is YENEEA.

The rearrangement links TRBV27 to TRBJ1-4; TRBD1 aligns across 10 bases. Losses at the gene ends were 7 bases for V and 8 bases for J; bases not matched to a gene: 1. Germline V gene sequence: CDR1 MNHEY, CDR2 SMNVEV (reference sequence). The CDR3 is made up of 12 amino acids. In DNA form, the CDR3 reads TGTGCCAGCATGGGACAGGGGGAAAAACTGTTTTTT. It translates to CASMGQGEKLFF.

This clone was counted only a few times. This chain uses TRBV5-1 with TRBJ2-7; the match to TRBD1 covers 7 bases. CDR1 and CDR2 from the germline V gene are SGHRS and YFSETQ. Trimming took 2 bases from V and 1 from J; bases not matched to a gene: 9. The CDR3 consists of 16 residues. CDR3 region: CASSFNRDSYSYEQYF. The CDR3 coding sequence is TGCGCCAGCAGCTTTAATAGGGACAGCTATTCCTACGAGCAGTACTTC.

This clone appeared a single time. The chain employs TRBV19 and TRBJ2-1; D is uncertain. In germline, CDR1 is LNHDA, CDR2 SQIVND (reference sequence). This CDR3 is built from 14 residues. V lost 6 bases to trimming and J lost 4 bases, with 13 bases between them. CDR3 in DNA: TGTGCCAGTAGCCCCGAGACATCATACAATGAGCAGTTCTTC. The encoded protein is CASSPETSYNEQFF.

This clone was counted once. The V call is TRBV5-1, the J call TRBJ2-7, with D perhaps TRBD1 (5 bases). V shed 4 bases and J shed 1 base, with 9 bases lying between them. CDR3 length: 13 residues. Germline V gene data show CDR1 as SGHRS and CDR2 as YFSETQ. The CDR3 reads CASSPDTSYEQYF. In nucleotides, the CDR3 is TGCGCCAGCAGCCCGGACACGTCCTACGAGCAGTACTTC.

A note on this clone: Other DNA sequences in the same sample also yield this CDR3. This sequence joins TRBV11-2 and TRBJ1-2; D uncertain. V was clipped by 5 bases and J by 3 bases, with 10 bases between them. The CDR3 extends over 13 amino acids. CDR1 SGHAT and CDR2 FQNNGV come from the germline V gene. For the CDR3, the DNA is TGTGCCAGCAGCCCCGGTCAGGACTATGGCTACACCTTC. Translating gives CASSPGQDYGYTF.

The J gene is TRBJ1-4, the V gene TRBV9; 10 positions match TRBD1. Trimming at V came to 4 bases and at J to 5 bases, leaving 8 bases not matched to a gene. The germline CDR1 and CDR2 sequences are SGDLS and YYNGEE. The CDR3 is 16 amino acids. DNA of the CDR3: TGTGCCAGCAGCCCCGACAGGGGGCAAGTAAATGAAAAACTGTTTTTT. Encoded protein: CASSPDRGQVNEKLFF.